This passage covers 9 T cell receptor beta chains from one sample sequenced in a study of blood T cell repertoires in COVID-19. This table comes from immunoSEQ multiplex PCR, and its TCRdb copy is limited to in-frame clones, with some not included. The sample carries over 250,000 clones, 80% to 95% recorded once. The sample was peripheral blood. These receptors were taken from a person aged 18-30 years with COVID-19, enrolled during active disease.

V and J are TRBV28 and TRBJ2-6, with a possible D match to TRBD2 (5 bases). V was clipped by 7 bases and J by 3 bases, with 19 bases between them. The CDR3 runs to 17 residues. Germline CDR1 MDHEN, CDR2 SYDVKM. CDR3 in DNA: TGTGCCAGCACCCCCGGACGGGGTGGGGTTGGGGCCAACGTCCTGACTTTC. It translates to CASTPGRGGVGANVLTF.

V and J are TRBV12-3 or TRBV12-4 and TRBJ2-3; 8 positions agree with TRBD1. This CDR3 comprises 13 residues. J gave up 4 bases and V 6 bases, and 3 bases lay outside the gene matches. The CDR3 sequence: CASSGTGADTQYF. CDR3 sequence (DNA): TGTGCCAGCAGCGGGACAGGCGCAGATACGCAGTATTTT.

This rearrangement joins TRBV20-1 to TRBJ1-1, with 7 bases matching TRBD1. CDR1 and CDR2 (germline): DFQATT, SNEGSKA (reference sequence). V shed 4 bases, J shed 11 bases, and the junction held 7 bases outside the gene matches. The CDR3 consists of 11 residues. CDR3 residues: CSATPGQRAFF. The CDR3 DNA is TGCAGTGCTACTCCGGGACAGAGGGCTTTCTTT.

The CDR3, as DNA: TGTGCCAGCAGCCAATGGATGGCGGTCAGCTCCTACGAGCAGTACTTC. It specifies CASSQWMAVSSYEQYF. The chain has TRBV3-1 (or the pseudogene TRBV3-2) and TRBJ2-7, with D uncertain. Trimming left V 2 bases short and J 0 bases short, with 14 bases between. The CDR3 runs to 16 residues. Germline CDR1 reads LGHDT; CDR2 reads YNNKEL (reference sequence).

CDR3 DNA: TGCGCCAGCAGCGTGGGACAGGACTACGAGCAGTACTTC. Residues: CASSVGQDYEQYF. The rearrangement links TRBV5-1 to TRBJ2-7; 8 positions agree with TRBD1. This CDR3 comprises 13 residues. Per germline, CDR1 SGHRS and CDR2 YFSETQ. Trimming at V came to 4 bases and at J to 3 bases, leaving 3 bases not matched to a gene.

J is TRBJ1-5 and V is TRBV6-1; 11 bases are shared with TRBD1. Per germline, CDR1 MNHNS and CDR2 SASEGT. After removal of 3 bases from V and 5 bases from J, the junction contained 6 bases not matched to a gene. The CDR3 loop spans 16 amino acids. CDR3: CASSERDRGVYQPQHF. CDR3 DNA: TGTGCCAGCAGTGAGCGGGACAGGGGGGTTTATCAGCCCCAGCATTTT.

The chain links TRBV12-3 or TRBV12-4 to TRBJ2-3, with 7 nucleotides matching TRBD2. The V segment lost 6 bases and the J segment 3 bases; nucleotides outside the gene matches: 3. The CDR3 loop spans 13 amino acids. The CDR3 loop is CASSAGATDTQYF. The CDR3 DNA is TGTGCCAGCAGCGCGGGAGCAACAGATACGCAGTATTTT.

The V and J genes are TRBV24-1 and TRBJ2-7; 8 bases map to TRBD1. This CDR3 has 13 residues. CDR1 is KGHDR, CDR2 SFDVKD, per germline. V lost 9 bases and J lost 2; bases outside the gene matches: 5. In DNA form, the CDR3 reads TGTGCCACCCAACAGGGGGAGGCCTACGAGCAGTACTTC. It specifies CATQQGEAYEQYF.

This rearrangement joins TRBV24-1 to TRBJ2-2; a possible D gene is TRBD1 (5 bases). Trimming took off 0 bases at V and 4 bases at J, with 11 bases between the two ends. The CDR3 consists of 16 residues. The V gene's germline CDR1 is KGHDR and CDR2 SFDVKD. The CDR3 sequence: CATSDLGQGVTGELFF. The DNA for the CDR3 is TGTGCCACCAGTGATTTGGGCCAGGGTGTCACCGGGGAGCTGTTTTTT.